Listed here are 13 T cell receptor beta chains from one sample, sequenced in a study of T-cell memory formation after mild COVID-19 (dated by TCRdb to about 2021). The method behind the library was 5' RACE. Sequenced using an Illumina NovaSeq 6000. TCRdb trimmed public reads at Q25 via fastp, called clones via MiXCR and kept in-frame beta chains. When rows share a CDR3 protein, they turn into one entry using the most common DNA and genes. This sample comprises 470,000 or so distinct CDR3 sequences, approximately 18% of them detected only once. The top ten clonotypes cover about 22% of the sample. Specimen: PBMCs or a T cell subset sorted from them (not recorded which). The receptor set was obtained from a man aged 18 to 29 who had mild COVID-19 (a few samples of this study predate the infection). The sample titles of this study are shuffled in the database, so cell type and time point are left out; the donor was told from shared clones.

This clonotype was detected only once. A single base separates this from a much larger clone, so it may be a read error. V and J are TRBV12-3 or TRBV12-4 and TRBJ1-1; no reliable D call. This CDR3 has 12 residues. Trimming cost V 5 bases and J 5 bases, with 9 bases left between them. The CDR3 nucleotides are TGTGCCAGCAGTCATTCACCAACTGAAGCTTTCTTT. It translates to CASSHSPTEAFF.

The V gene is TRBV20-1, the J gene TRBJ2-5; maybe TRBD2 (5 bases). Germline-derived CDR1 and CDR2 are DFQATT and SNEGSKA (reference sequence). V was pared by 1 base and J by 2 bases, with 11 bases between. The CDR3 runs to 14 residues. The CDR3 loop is CSARVGPGQETQYF. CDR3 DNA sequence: TGCAGTGCTAGAGTTGGACCGGGGCAAGAGACCCAGTACTTC.

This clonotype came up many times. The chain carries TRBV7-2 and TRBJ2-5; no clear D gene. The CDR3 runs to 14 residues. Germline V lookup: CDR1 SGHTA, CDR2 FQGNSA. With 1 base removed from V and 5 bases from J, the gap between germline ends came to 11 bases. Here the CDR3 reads CASSLGLGVETQYF. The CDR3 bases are TGTGCCAGCAGCTTAGGACTCGGTGTGGAGACCCAGTACTTC.

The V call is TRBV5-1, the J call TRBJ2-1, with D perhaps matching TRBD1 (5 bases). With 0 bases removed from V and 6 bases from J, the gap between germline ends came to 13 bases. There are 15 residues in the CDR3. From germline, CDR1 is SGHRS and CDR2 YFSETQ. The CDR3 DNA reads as TGCGCCAGCAGCTTGGCTCCCAGGGTCAGCAATGAGCAGTTCTTC. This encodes CASSLAPRVSNEQFF. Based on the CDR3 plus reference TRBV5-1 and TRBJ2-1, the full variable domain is KAGVTQTPRYLIKTRGQQVTLSCSPISGHRSVSWYQQTPGQGLQFLFEYFSETQRNKGNFPGRFSGRQFSNSRSEMNVSTLELGDSALYLCASSLAPRVSNEQFFGPGTRLTVL.

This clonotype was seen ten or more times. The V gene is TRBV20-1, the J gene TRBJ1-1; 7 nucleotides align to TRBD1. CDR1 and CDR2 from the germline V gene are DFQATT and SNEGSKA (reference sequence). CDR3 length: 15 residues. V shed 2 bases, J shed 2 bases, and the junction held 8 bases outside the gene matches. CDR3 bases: TGCAGTGCTAGACAAGGGGGCAGTGTAAACACTGAAGCTTTCTTT. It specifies CSARQGGSVNTEAFF.

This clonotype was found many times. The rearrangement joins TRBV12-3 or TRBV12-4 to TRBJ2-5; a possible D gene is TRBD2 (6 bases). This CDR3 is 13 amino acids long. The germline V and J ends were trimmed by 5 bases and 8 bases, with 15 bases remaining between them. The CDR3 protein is CASSGTEGGTQYF. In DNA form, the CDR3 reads TGTGCCAGCAGTGGGACGGAGGGAGGAACCCAGTACTTC.

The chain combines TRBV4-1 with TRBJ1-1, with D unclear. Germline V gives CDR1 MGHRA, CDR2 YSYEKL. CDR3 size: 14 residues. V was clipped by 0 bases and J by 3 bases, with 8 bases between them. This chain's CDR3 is CASSQEFRDTEAFF. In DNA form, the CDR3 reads TGCGCCAGCAGCCAAGAATTCCGGGACACTGAAGCTTTCTTT.

The CDR3 reads CASSYSSFRGNTIYF. CDR3 in DNA: TGTGCCAGCAGTTACTCGAGCTTTAGAGGAAACACCATATATTTT. J is TRBJ1-3 and V is TRBV6-5; no definite D call. The CDR3 consists of 15 residues. Between the trimmed V and J ends, which lost 0 bases and 4 bases, there was a span of 10 bases. The germline CDR1 and CDR2 sequences are MNHEY and SVGAGI.

The CDR3 loop reads CASSVGPGREQYV. The CDR3 DNA sequence: TGTGCCAGCAGCGTAGGGCCGGGACGCGAGCAGTACGTC. V is TRBV9 and J is TRBJ2-7; D tentatively reads TRBD1 or TRBD2 (5 bases each). The V gene's germline CDR1 is SGDLS and CDR2 YYNGEE. Trimming cost V 0 bases and J 6 bases, with 10 bases left between them. This CDR3 comprises 13 residues.

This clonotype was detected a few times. This CDR3 reads CASSLTNYEQYF. Here the CDR3 DNA reads TGTGCCAGCTCACTAACCAACTACGAGCAGTACTTC. This chain links TRBV18 with TRBJ2-7; D remains unclear. CDR1 KGHSH and CDR2 LQKENI come from the germline V gene. Trimming shortened V by 4 bases and J by 3 bases, and 7 bases separated the two germline ends. The CDR3 covers 12 residues.

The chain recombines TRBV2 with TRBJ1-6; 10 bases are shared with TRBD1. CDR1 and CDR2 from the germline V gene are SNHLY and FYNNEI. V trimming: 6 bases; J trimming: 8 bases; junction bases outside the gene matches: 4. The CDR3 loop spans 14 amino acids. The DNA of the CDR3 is TGTGCCAGCAGCTGGACAGGGGGTCATTCACCCCTCCACTTT. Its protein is CASSWTGGHSPLHF. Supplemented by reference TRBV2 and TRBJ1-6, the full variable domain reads EPEVTQTPSHQVTQMGQEVILRCVPISNHLYFYWYRQILGQKVEFLVSFYNNEISEKSEIFDDQFSVERPDGSNFTLKIRSTKLEDSAMYFCASSWTGGHSPLHFGNGTRLTVT.

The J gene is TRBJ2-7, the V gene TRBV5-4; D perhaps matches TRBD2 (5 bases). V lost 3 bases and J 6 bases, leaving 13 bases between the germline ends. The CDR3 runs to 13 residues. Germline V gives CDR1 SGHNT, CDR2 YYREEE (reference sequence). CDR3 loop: CASSSGKAGEQYF. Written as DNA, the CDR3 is TGTGCCAGCAGCTCCGGGAAGGCAGGCGAGCAGTACTTC.

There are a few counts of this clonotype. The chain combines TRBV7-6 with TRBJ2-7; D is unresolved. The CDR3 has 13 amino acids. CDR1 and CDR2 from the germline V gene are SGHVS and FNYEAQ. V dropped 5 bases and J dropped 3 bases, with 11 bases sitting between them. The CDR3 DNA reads TGTGCCAGCAGCCACCAAAGTAACTACGAGCAGTACGTC. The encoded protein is CASSHQSNYEQYV.